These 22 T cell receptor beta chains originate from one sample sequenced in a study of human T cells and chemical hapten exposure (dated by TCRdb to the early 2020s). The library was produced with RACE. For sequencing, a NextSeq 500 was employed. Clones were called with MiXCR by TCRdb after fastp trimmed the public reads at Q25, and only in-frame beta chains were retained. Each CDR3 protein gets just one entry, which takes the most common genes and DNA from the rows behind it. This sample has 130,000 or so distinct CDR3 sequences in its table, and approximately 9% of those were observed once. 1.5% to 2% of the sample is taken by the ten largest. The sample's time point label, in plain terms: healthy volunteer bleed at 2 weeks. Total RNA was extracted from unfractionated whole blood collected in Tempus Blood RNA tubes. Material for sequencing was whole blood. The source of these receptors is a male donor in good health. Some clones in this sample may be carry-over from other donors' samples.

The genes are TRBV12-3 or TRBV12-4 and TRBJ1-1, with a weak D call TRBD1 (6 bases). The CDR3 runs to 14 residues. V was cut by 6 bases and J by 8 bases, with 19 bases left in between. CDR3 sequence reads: CASSMWTDPREAFF. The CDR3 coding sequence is TGTGCCAGCAGCATGTGGACAGATCCCCGAGAAGCTTTCTTT.

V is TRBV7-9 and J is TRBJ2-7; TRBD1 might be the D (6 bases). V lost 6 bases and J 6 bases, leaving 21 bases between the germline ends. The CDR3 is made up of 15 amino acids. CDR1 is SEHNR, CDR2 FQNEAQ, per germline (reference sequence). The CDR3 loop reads CASRDRDTGTSEQYF. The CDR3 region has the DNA TGTGCCAGCAGGGACCGGGACACCGGAACGAGCGAGCAGTACTTC.

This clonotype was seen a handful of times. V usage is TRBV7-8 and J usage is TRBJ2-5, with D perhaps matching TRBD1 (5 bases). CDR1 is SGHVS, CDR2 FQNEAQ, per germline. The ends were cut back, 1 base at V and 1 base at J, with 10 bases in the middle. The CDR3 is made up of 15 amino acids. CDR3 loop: CASSLVSRVQETQYF. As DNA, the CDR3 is TGTGCCAGCAGCTTAGTGAGCAGGGTCCAAGAGACCCAGTACTTC.

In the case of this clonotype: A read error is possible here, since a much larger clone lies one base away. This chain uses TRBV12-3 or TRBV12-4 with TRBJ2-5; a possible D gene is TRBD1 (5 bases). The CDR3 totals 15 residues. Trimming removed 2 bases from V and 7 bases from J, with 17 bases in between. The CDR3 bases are TGTGCCAGCAGTTTAACCTACGACAGTCGCGGGACCCAGTACTTC. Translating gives CASSLTYDSRGTQYF.

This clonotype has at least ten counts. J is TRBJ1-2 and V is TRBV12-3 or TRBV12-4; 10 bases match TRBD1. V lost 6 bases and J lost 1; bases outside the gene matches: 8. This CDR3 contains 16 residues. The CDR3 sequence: CASRGTDRGYNYGYTF. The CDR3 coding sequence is TGTGCCAGCAGGGGGACGGACAGGGGGTATAACTATGGCTACACCTTC.

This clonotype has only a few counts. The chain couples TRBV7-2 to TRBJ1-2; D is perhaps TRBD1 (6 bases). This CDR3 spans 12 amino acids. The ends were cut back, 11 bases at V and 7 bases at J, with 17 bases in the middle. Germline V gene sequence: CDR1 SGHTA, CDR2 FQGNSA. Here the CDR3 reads CALGGGAFGYTF. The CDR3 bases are TGTGCCCTCGGCGGGGGGGCATTTGGCTACACCTTC.

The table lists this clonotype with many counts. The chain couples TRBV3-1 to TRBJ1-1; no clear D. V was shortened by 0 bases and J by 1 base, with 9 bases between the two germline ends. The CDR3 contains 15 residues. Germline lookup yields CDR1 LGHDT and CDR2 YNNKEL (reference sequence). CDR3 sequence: CASSQDLKANTEAFF. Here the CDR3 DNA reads TGTGCCAGCAGCCAAGATCTGAAGGCGAACACTGAAGCTTTCTTT.

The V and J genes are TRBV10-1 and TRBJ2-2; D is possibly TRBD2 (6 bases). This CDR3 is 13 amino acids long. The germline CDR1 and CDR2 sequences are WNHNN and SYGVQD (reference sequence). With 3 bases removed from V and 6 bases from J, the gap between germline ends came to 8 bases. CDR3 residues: CASSDRRAGELFF. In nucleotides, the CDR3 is TGCGCCAGCAGTGATAGGAGGGCCGGGGAGCTGTTTTTT.

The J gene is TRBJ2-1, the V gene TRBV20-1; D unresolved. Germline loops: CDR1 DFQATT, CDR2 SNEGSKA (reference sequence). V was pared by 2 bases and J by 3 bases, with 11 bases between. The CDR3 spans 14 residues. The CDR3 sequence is CSARPADLYNEQFF. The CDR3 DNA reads TGCAGTGCTAGACCCGCGGACCTCTACAATGAGCAGTTCTTC.

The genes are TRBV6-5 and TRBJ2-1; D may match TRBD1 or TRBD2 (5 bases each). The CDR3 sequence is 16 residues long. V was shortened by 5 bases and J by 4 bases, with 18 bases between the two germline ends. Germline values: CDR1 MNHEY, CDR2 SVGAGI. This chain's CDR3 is CASSMNPGQRYNEQFF. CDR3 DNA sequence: TGTGCCAGCAGTATGAACCCGGGGCAACGGTACAATGAGCAGTTCTTC.

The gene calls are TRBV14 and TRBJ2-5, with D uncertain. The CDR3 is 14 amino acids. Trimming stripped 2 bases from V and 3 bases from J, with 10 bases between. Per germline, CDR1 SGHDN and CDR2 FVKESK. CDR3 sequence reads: CASSQLFSEETQYF. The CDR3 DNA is TGTGCCAGCAGCCAATTGTTCAGCGAAGAGACCCAGTACTTC.

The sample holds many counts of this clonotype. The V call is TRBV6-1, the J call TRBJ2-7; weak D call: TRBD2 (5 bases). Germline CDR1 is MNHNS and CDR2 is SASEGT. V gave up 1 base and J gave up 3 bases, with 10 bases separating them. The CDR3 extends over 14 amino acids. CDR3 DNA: TGTGCCAGCAGTGAAGAGGCTAGCTACTACGAGCAGTACTTC. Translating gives CASSEEASYYEQYF.

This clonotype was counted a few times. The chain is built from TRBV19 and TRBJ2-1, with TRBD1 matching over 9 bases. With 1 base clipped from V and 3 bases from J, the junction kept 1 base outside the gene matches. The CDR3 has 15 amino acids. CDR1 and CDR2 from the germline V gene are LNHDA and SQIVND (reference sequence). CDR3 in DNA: TGTGCCAGTAGTATAGTGGGACAGGGCTACAATGAGCAGTTCTTC. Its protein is CASSIVGQGYNEQFF. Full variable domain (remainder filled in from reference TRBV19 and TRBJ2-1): DGGITQSPKYLFRKEGQNVTLSCEQNLNHDAMYWYRQDPGQGLRLIYYSQIVNDFQKGDIAEGYSVSREKKESFPLTVTSAQKNPTAFYLCASSIVGQGYNEQFFGPGTRLTVL.

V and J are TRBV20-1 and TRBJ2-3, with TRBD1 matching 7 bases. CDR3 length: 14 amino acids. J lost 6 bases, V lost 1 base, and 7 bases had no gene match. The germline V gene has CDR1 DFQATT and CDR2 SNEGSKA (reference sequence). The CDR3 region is CSARVTGELDTQYF. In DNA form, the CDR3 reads TGCAGTGCTAGAGTTACAGGGGAGCTCGATACGCAGTATTTT.

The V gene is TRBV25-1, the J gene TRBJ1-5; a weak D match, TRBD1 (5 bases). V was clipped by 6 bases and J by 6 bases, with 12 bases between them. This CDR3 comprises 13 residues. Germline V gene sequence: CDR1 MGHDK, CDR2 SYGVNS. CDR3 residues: CASRGTGGQPQHF. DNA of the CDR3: TGTGCCAGCAGAGGGACGGGGGGTCAGCCCCAGCATTTT.

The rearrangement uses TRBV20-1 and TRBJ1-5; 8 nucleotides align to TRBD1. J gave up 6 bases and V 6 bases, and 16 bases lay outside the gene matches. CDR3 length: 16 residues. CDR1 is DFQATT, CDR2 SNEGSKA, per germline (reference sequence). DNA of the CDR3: TGCAGTGCGGATGACCCGGGCAGGGGGCGAGGTCAGCCCCAGCATTTT. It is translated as CSADDPGRGRGQPQHF.

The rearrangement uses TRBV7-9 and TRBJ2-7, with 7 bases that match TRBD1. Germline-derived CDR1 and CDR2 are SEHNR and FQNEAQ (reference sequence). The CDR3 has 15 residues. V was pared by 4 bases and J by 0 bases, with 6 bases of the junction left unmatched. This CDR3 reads CASSSRQGHSYEQYF. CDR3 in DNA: TGTGCCAGCAGCTCCAGACAGGGCCACTCCTACGAGCAGTACTTC.

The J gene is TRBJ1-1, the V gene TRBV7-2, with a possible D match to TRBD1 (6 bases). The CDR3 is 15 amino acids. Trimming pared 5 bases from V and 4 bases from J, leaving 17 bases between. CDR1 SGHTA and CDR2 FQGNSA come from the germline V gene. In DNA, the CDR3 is TGTGCCAGCAGCCACGGGGGGGGCTTTGGCACTGAAGCTTTCTTT. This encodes CASSHGGGFGTEAFF.

This CDR3 is CSVTPPGLIRETQYF. CDR3 in DNA: TGCAGCGTAACTCCTCCGGGCCTAATCAGGGAGACCCAGTACTTC. V is TRBV29-1 and J is TRBJ2-5; D is ambiguous. Trimming removed 6 bases at V and 5 bases at J, with 22 bases between. There are 15 residues in the CDR3. Germline lookup yields CDR1 SQVTM and CDR2 ANQGSEA.

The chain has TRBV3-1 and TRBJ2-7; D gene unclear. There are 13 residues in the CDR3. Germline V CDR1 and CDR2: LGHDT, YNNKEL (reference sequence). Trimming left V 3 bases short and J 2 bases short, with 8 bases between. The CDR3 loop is CASSHPLTYEQYF. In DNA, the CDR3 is TGTGCCAGCAGCCATCCCTTAACCTACGAGCAGTACTTC.

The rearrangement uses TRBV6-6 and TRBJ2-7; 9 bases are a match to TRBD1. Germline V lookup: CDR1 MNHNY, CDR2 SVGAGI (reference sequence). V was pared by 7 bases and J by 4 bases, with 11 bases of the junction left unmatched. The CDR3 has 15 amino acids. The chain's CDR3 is CASTGPGQGSYEQYF. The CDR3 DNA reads TGTGCCAGCACCGGTCCGGGACAGGGTTCTTACGAGCAGTACTTC.

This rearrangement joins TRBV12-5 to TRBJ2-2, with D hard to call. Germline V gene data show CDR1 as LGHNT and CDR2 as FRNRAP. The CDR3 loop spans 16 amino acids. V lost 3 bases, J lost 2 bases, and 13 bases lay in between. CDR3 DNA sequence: TGTGCTAGTGGTTTTTCAGTCGTATCCAACACCGGGGAGCTGTTTTTT. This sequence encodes CASGFSVVSNTGELFF.